These 25 T cell receptor beta chains originate from one sample sequenced in a study of blood T cell repertoires in COVID-19. Sequencing used immunoSEQ multiplex PCR; TCRdb keeps in-frame clones, though not all of them. The sample consists of 250,000 to 400,000 clones, about 91% of them appearing once. Sequencing input: peripheral blood. The receptors originated from a woman in her 30s with COVID-19, enrolled during active disease.

The V call is TRBV3-1 (or the pseudogene TRBV3-2), the J call TRBJ1-2; 8 bases are a match to TRBD1. Germline V CDR1 and CDR2: LGHDT, YNNKEL (reference sequence). The V segment lost 4 bases and the J segment 3 bases; nucleotides outside the gene matches: 10. The CDR3 consists of 16 residues. The CDR3 bases are TGTGCCAGCAGCCCGACTCCAACAGGGGGGCACTATGGCTACACCTTC. Translation gives CASSPTPTGGHYGYTF.

The chain couples TRBV18 to TRBJ1-5; possibly TRBD1 for D (6 bases). Germline lookup yields CDR1 KGHSH and CDR2 LQKENI. Between the trimmed V and J ends, which lost 3 bases and 10 bases, there was a span of 19 bases. The CDR3 consists of 15 residues. CDR3 protein: CASSPAGAATAPQHF. DNA of the CDR3: TGTGCCAGCTCACCCGCAGGGGCAGCAACCGCACCCCAGCATTTT. Full variable domain (missing parts from reference TRBV18 and TRBJ1-5): NAGVMQNPRHLVRRRGQEARLRCSPMKGHSHVYWYRQLPEEGLKFMVYLQKENIIDESGMPKERFSAEFPKEGPSILRIQQVVRGDSAAYFCASSPAGAATAPQHFGDGTRLSIL.

The J gene is TRBJ1-6, the V gene TRBV18; D remains ambiguous. The CDR3 is 15 residues long. The V end was cut by 0 bases, the J end by 8 bases, with 11 bases between. Germline V gives CDR1 KGHSH, CDR2 LQKENI. CDR3 nucleotide sequence: TGTGCCAGCTCACCACCGAGCGATGGCTATTCACCCCTCCACTTT. Translating it yields CASSPPSDGYSPLHF.

The genes are TRBV6-6 and TRBJ1-5; weak D call: TRBD1 (5 bases). V dropped 5 bases and J dropped 7 bases, with 24 bases sitting between them. Germline loops: CDR1 MNHNY, CDR2 SVGAGI (reference sequence). CDR3 length: 17 amino acids. CDR3 bases: TGTGCCAGCAGTCGGCGTGGGAGGGGTTCAGTGTACCAGCCCCAGCATTTT. Its protein product is CASSRRGRGSVYQPQHF.

The table lists this clone with a count of one. The V and J genes are TRBV11-2 and TRBJ1-4; D is unresolved. This CDR3 region has 15 residues. Germline CDR1 is SGHAT and CDR2 is FQNNGV. V shed 3 bases and J shed 5 bases, with 13 bases lying between them. The CDR3 DNA reads as TGTGCCAGCAGCTTTTGGGCAGCCCAAAATGAAAAACTGTTTTTT. Translation gives CASSFWAAQNEKLFF. Based on the CDR3 plus reference TRBV11-2 and TRBJ1-4, the full variable domain is EAGVAQSPRYKIIEKRQSVAFWCNPISGHATLYWYQQILGQGPKLLIQFQNNGVVDDSQLPKDRFSAERLKGVDSTLKIQPAKLEDSAVYLCASSFWAAQNEKLFFGSGTQLSVL.

This clone was counted a few times. Other DNA sequences of this sample code for an identical CDR3. V gene TRBV4-2 combines with J gene TRBJ2-5; 10 positions match TRBD1. V lost 0 bases and J lost 5; bases outside the gene matches: 6. The CDR3 loop spans 16 amino acids. Germline values: CDR1 LGHNA, CDR2 YNFKEQ. The CDR3 nucleotides are TGTGCCAGCAGCCAAGAGGGACAGGGGCTTAGGGAGACCCAGTACTTC. This codes for CASSQEGQGLRETQYF.

V and J are TRBV7-3 and TRBJ2-2; D may be TRBD1 (7 bases). CDR3 length equals 15 residues. CDR1 is SGHTA and CDR2 is FQGTGA in the germline V gene. V lost 4 bases, J lost 4 bases, and 13 bases lay in between. The CDR3 protein is CASSSSQGGTGELFF. CDR3 bases: TGTGCCAGCAGCTCATCCCAGGGGGGCACCGGGGAGCTGTTTTTT. Full variable domain (missing parts from reference TRBV7-3 and TRBJ2-2): GAGVSQTPSNKVTEKGKYVELRCDPISGHTALYWYRQSLGQGPEFLIYFQGTGAADDSGLPNDRFFAVRPEGSVSTLKIQRTERGDSAVYLCASSSSQGGTGELFFGEGSRLTVL.

The V call is TRBV29-1, the J call TRBJ1-2, with D possibly TRBD1 on 6 matching bases. The CDR3 runs to 14 residues. Germline CDR1 reads SQVTM; CDR2 reads ANQGSEA. V lost 0 bases and J lost 4, with 12 bases in between. CDR3 amino acids: CSVEEGGRIYGYTF. CDR3 bases: TGCAGCGTTGAAGAGGGGGGGCGGATCTATGGCTACACCTTC.

The V and J genes are TRBV5-5 and TRBJ1-6; tentative D call: TRBD1 (6 bases). This CDR3 has 14 residues. In germline, CDR1 is SGHKS, CDR2 YYEKEE (reference sequence). Trimming cost V 4 bases and J 10 bases, with 15 bases left between them. CDR3 residues: CASSEQGTNSPLHF. CDR3 coding DNA: TGTGCCAGCAGCGAACAGGGTACGAACTCACCCCTCCACTTT. The full variable domain, with the rest looked up from reference TRBV5-5 and TRBJ1-6, is DAGVTQSPTHLIKTRGQQVTLRCSPISGHKSVSWYQQVLGQGPQFIFQYYEKEERGRGNFPDRFSARQFPNYSSELNVNALLLGDSALYLCASSEQGTNSPLHFGNGTRLTVT.

CDR3 residues: CASSSRDKGGTEAFF. As DNA, the CDR3 is TGTGCCAGCAGTTCCAGGGACAAGGGAGGGACTGAAGCTTTCTTT. The gene calls are TRBV6-6 and TRBJ1-1; possible D gene TRBD1, 6 bases. CDR3 length: 15 amino acids. Germline CDR1 and CDR2: MNHNY and SVGAGI (reference sequence). V was cut by 4 bases and J by 5 bases, with 17 bases left in between.

This clone turned up a few times. The gene calls are TRBV10-3 and TRBJ1-2; TRBD1 aligns across 10 bases. CDR1 and CDR2 (germline): ENHRY, SYGVKD. Trimming cost V 10 bases and J 8 bases; bases outside gene matches: 7. The length of the CDR3 is 12 residues. The CDR3 DNA follows: TGTGCCACCGGACAGGGGGTTAGCGGCTACACCTTC. Translated, it gives CATGQGVSGYTF.

J is TRBJ2-7 and V is TRBV27; 8 nucleotides agree with TRBD1. This CDR3 comprises 13 residues. CDR1 and CDR2 (germline): MNHEY, SMNVEV (reference sequence). V lost 6 bases and J lost 3; bases outside the gene matches: 4. The CDR3 DNA reads as TGTGCCAGCAGCGACGACAGGGGCTACGAGCAGTACTTC. Its translation is CASSDDRGYEQYF.

V usage is TRBV5-5 and J usage is TRBJ1-2; 7 nucleotides align to TRBD1. Trimming at V came to 4 bases and at J to 5 bases, leaving 5 bases not matched to a gene. Germline CDR1 and CDR2: SGHKS and YYEKEE (reference sequence). CDR3 length: 13 amino acids. The CDR3: CASSSTGQYGYTF. For the CDR3, the DNA is TGTGCCAGCAGCAGTACGGGACAGTATGGCTACACCTTC.

The rearrangement links TRBV9 to TRBJ1-2, with 7 bases lining up with TRBD1. J was trimmed by 2 bases and V by 4 bases; bases with no gene match: 8. The CDR3 contains 15 residues. Germline loops: CDR1 SGDLS, CDR2 YYNGEE. CDR3 residues: CASSTRTGGNYGYTF. CDR3 coding DNA: TGTGCCAGCAGCACCCGGACAGGAGGAAACTATGGCTACACCTTC. The full variable domain, its missing parts supplied by reference TRBV9 and TRBJ1-2, is DSGVTQTPKHLITATGQRVTLRCSPRSGDLSVYWYQQSLDQGLQFLIQYYNGEERAKGNILERFSAQQFPDLHSELNLSSLELGDSALYFCASSTRTGGNYGYTFGSGTRLTVV.

This chain uses TRBV6-5 with TRBJ1-2; 12 nucleotides agree with TRBD1. This CDR3 spans 14 amino acids. The ends lost 5 bases at V and 8 bases at J; junction bases unmatched: 6. Germline CDR1 MNHEY, CDR2 SVGAGI. Written as DNA, the CDR3 is TGTGCCAGCAGTCCGGGACAGGGGGCGTGGGGCTACACCTTC. Amino acid sequence: CASSPGQGAWGYTF.

The rearrangement joins TRBV9 to TRBJ2-5; 11 nucleotides align to TRBD2. After removal of 4 bases from V and 0 bases from J, the junction contained 5 bases not matched to a gene. The CDR3 consists of 16 residues. Germline-derived CDR1 and CDR2 are SGDLS and YYNGEE. The CDR3 DNA reads as TGTGCCAGCAGCAAAACTAGCGGGGGATACCAAGAGACCCAGTACTTC. Protein product: CASSKTSGGYQETQYF.

The CDR3 loop is CASSQDTAGEAFF. For the CDR3, the DNA is TGCGCCAGCAGCCAAGATACAGCGGGTGAAGCTTTCTTT. The chain has TRBV4-1 and TRBJ1-1; D uncertain. Trimming took off 0 bases at V and 7 bases at J, with 9 bases between the two ends. Germline CDR1 MGHRA, CDR2 YSYEKL. This CDR3 spans 13 amino acids.

This clone was seen more than once but under ten times. Written as DNA, the CDR3 is TGTGCCAGCAAAAAGACAAACAGGGACCGCTATGGCTACACCTTC. It encodes CASKKTNRDRYGYTF. The chain couples TRBV2 to TRBJ1-2; D possibly corresponds to TRBD1 (6 bases). The CDR3 is made up of 15 amino acids. Trimming cost V 7 bases and J 4 bases, with 19 bases left between them. Germline V gene sequence: CDR1 SNHLY, CDR2 FYNNEI.

The gene calls are TRBV5-1 and TRBJ1-4, with D possibly TRBD1 on 5 matching bases. CDR3 length: 14 amino acids. Germline V gene lookup returns CDR1 SGHRS and CDR2 YFSETQ. Trimming removed 2 bases at V and 0 bases at J, with 5 bases between. CDR3 coding DNA: TGCGCCAGCAGCTTCAGGGCAACTAATGAAAAACTGTTTTTT. Translating gives CASSFRATNEKLFF.

J is TRBJ1-5 and V is TRBV4-1; maybe TRBD1 (6 bases). Germline lookup yields CDR1 MGHRA and CDR2 YSYEKL. Trimming pared 1 base from V and 3 bases from J, leaving 16 bases between. CDR3 length: 17 residues. CDR3 sequence: CASSQAFGTQINQPQHF. The CDR3 DNA is TGCGCCAGCAGCCAAGCTTTTGGGACACAAATCAATCAGCCCCAGCATTTT.

The CDR3 region has the DNA TGTGCCAGCAGCCAAGAGCGGAGGGCCCACGCACCCGGGGCGACCCAGTACTTC. Translating gives CASSQERRAHAPGATQYF. The rearrangement joins TRBV3-1 (or the pseudogene TRBV3-2) to TRBJ2-5, with D possibly TRBD2 on 6 matching bases. This CDR3 is 18 amino acids long. CDR1 is LGHDT and CDR2 is YNNKEL in the germline V gene (reference sequence). V dropped 0 bases and J dropped 7 bases, with 24 bases sitting between them.

This sequence joins TRBV4-1 and TRBJ1-1; D remains ambiguous. Germline lookup yields CDR1 MGHRA and CDR2 YSYEKL. CDR3 size: 16 residues. Trimming left V 1 base short and J 1 base short, with 13 bases between. CDR3 nucleotides: TGCGCCAGCAGCCAAGCGGCGACGGGGTCGAACACTGAAGCTTTCTTT. Its protein product is CASSQAATGSNTEAFF.

The rearrangement joins TRBV7-9 to TRBJ2-1; 10 positions match TRBD2. The CDR3 loop spans 18 amino acids. CDR1 and CDR2 (germline): SEHNR, FQNEAQ (reference sequence). Losses at the gene ends were 2 bases for V and 4 bases for J; bases not matched to a gene: 11. The CDR3 DNA reads as TGTGCCAGCAGCTTACCCTACGCTCCTAGCGGGGGTTACAATGAGCAGTTCTTC. Translated, it gives CASSLPYAPSGGYNEQFF.

The chain links TRBV6-5 to TRBJ1-3; D not certain. The CDR3 runs to 15 residues. Germline V gene sequence: CDR1 MNHEY, CDR2 SVGAGI. V was cut by 5 bases and J by 0 bases, with 11 bases left in between. The CDR3 region is CASSKTGSSGNTIYF. In DNA, the CDR3 is TGTGCCAGCAGTAAAACCGGGAGCTCTGGAAACACCATATATTTT.

Only one count was recorded for this clone. This chain connects TRBV19 to TRBJ1-4; D gene uncertain. Trimming shortened V by 3 bases and J by 6 bases, and 11 bases separated the two germline ends. The CDR3 is 14 residues long. The germline V gene has CDR1 LNHDA and CDR2 SQIVND (reference sequence). This chain's CDR3 is CASSIPAGDEKLFF. CDR3 bases: TGTGCCAGTAGTATCCCGGCTGGAGATGAAAAACTGTTTTTT. Together with reference TRBV19 and TRBJ1-4, the CDR3 gives the full variable domain: DGGITQSPKYLFRKEGQNVTLSCEQNLNHDAMYWYRQDPGQGLRLIYYSQIVNDFQKGDIAEGYSVSREKKESFPLTVTSAQKNPTAFYLCASSIPAGDEKLFFGSGTQLSVL.